This entry lists 15 T cell receptor beta chains sequenced from one sample in a study of shared clonotypes between healthy human individuals. Measured with immunoSEQ multiplex PCR; TCRdb has only the in-frame clones, and not every one. Of about 2.4 million clones in the sample, 90% to 95% were seen once. Sequenced input: naive CD4+ T cells sorted from blood. Subset given: CD45RA+ positively selected. Receptors were obtained from a man between 18 and 29 years old in good health.

In this sample, this clone turned up once. The chain links TRBV5-1 to TRBJ2-7, with a weak D call TRBD2 (5 bases). In germline, CDR1 is SGHRS, CDR2 YFSETQ. This CDR3 spans 15 amino acids. V was cut by 3 bases and J by 3 bases, with 16 bases left in between. This CDR3 is CASSYRESFLYEQYF. In nucleotides, the CDR3 is TGCGCCAGCAGCTACCGGGAATCCTTCCTCTACGAGCAGTACTTC.

The V and J genes are TRBV28 and TRBJ1-1; the D gene is possibly TRBD1 (6 bases). Germline assignment: CDR1 MDHEN and CDR2 SYDVKM. The CDR3 contains 15 residues. V lost 3 bases and J 1 base, leaving 12 bases between the germline ends. In nucleotides, the CDR3 is TGTGCCAGCAGTTTCTTTGGGGGGCCGAACACTGAAGCTTTCTTT. Its protein is CASSFFGGPNTEAFF.

This chain joins TRBV6-1 and TRBJ1-4; D gene ambiguous. The CDR3 is made up of 14 amino acids. Looked up from germline, CDR1 is MNHNS and CDR2 is SASEGT. V lost 9 bases to trimming and J lost 0 bases, with 11 bases between them. DNA for the CDR3: TGTGCCAGGGAGCCGGCTTCAACTAATGAAAAACTGTTTTTT. Its translation: CAREPASTNEKLFF.

The chain joins TRBV5-1 to TRBJ2-3; TRBD2 matches at 9 bases. Germline V gives CDR1 SGHRS, CDR2 YFSETQ. The CDR3 runs 15 residues. The ends lost 2 bases at V and 7 bases at J; junction bases unmatched: 8. CDR3 sequence (DNA): TGCGCCAGCAGCTTAGCGGGAGGAAGGGGCAATACGCAGTATTTT. Protein: CASSLAGGRGNTQYF.

This sequence joins TRBV10-3 and TRBJ1-6, with D perhaps matching TRBD1 (6 bases). Trimming pared 5 bases from V and 5 bases from J, leaving 10 bases between. CDR1 and CDR2 from the germline V gene are ENHRY and SYGVKD. The CDR3 length is 14 residues. The CDR3 sequence is CAISTDSNNSPLHF. Written as DNA, the CDR3 is TGTGCCATCAGTACGGACAGCAATAATTCACCCCTCCACTTT.

The chain employs TRBV28 and TRBJ2-7; D may be TRBD2 (6 bases). CDR3 length equals 16 residues. Germline values: CDR1 MDHEN, CDR2 SYDVKM. V was trimmed by 8 bases and J by 3 bases, leaving 23 bases between them. CDR3 sequence: CASPPGGETEYYEQYF. The CDR3 DNA sequence: TGTGCCAGCCCCCCCGGAGGGGAAACAGAATACTACGAGCAGTACTTC.

The V gene is TRBV6-5, the J gene TRBJ2-7, with D unresolved. The CDR3 runs 15 residues. V was pared by 2 bases and J by 2 bases, with 13 bases between. Germline V gives CDR1 MNHEY, CDR2 SVGAGI. CDR3 bases: TGTGCCAGCAGTTACGGGCCGGGTCTTGCCTACGAGCAGTACTTC. Protein: CASSYGPGLAYEQYF.

The chain joins TRBV9 to TRBJ2-7, with 12 bases identical to TRBD2. After removal of 4 bases from V and 3 bases from J, the junction contained 5 bases not matched to a gene. The CDR3 is made up of 15 amino acids. The germline V gene encodes CDR1 SGDLS and CDR2 YYNGEE. CDR3 in DNA: TGTGCCAGCAGCCCCGGGACTAGCGGGTTCTACGAGCAGTACTTC. It specifies CASSPGTSGFYEQYF.

Comments on this clone: The junction differs from germline at one of its ends, possibly a read error. V usage is TRBV6-1 and J usage is TRBJ1-5, with D maybe TRBD1 (6 bases). The germline V gene has CDR1 MNHNS and CDR2 SASEGT. This CDR3 is built from 14 residues. The CDR3 DNA reads as TGTGCCAGCAGTGTTGAACAGGGAAATCGGCCCCAGCATTTT. Encoded protein: CASSVEQGNRPQHF.

This sequence joins TRBV6-1 and TRBJ1-4; TRBD1 might be the D (6 bases). The length of the CDR3 is 14 residues. Trimming cost V 3 bases and J 5 bases, with 10 bases left between them. Germline CDR1 and CDR2: MNHNS and SASEGT. The CDR3, as DNA: TGTGCCAGCAGTGACCAGGGGTCGAATGAAAAACTGTTTTTT. Amino acids: CASSDQGSNEKLFF.

This chain joins TRBV19 and TRBJ2-7, with TRBD1 matching over 11 bases. The CDR3 sequence is 20 residues long. J gave up 4 bases and V 2 bases, and 19 bases lay outside the gene matches. Germline values: CDR1 LNHDA, CDR2 SQIVND (reference sequence). The CDR3 is CASSIRPGQGVTQQSYEQYF. DNA of the CDR3: TGTGCCAGTAGTATAAGGCCGGGACAGGGGGTGACCCAACAGTCTTACGAGCAGTACTTC. Full variable domain (remainder filled in from reference TRBV19 and TRBJ2-7): DGGITQSPKYLFRKEGQNVTLSCEQNLNHDAMYWYRQDPGQGLRLIYYSQIVNDFQKGDIAEGYSVSREKKESFPLTVTSAQKNPTAFYLCASSIRPGQGVTQQSYEQYFGPGTRLTVT.

This sequence joins TRBV21-1 and TRBJ1-1; TRBD1, the table's D call, lacks a check against the DNA. TRBV21-1 corresponds to a pseudogene. The CDR3 runs 14 residues. As DNA, the CDR3 is TGTGCCAGCAGCAAAGGCCTCGGGACAGGGGAAGCTTTCTTT. This encodes CASSKGLGTGEAFF.

V gene TRBV5-4 combines with J gene TRBJ2-7, with D possibly matching TRBD1 (5 bases). The CDR3 loop spans 14 amino acids. CDR1 and CDR2 (germline): SGHNT, YYREEE (reference sequence). Deletions cut 4 bases from V and 2 bases from J, with 13 bases between. For the CDR3, the DNA is TGTGCCAGCAGCCAAGACAGAGCCACCTACGAGCAGTACTTC. Translated, it gives CASSQDRATYEQYF. Combining the CDR3 with reference TRBV5-4 and TRBJ2-7 gives the whole variable domain ETGVTQSPTHLIKTRGQQVTLRCSSQSGHNTVSWYQQALGQGPQFIFQYYREEENGRGNFPPRFSGLQFPNYSSELNVNALELDDSALYLCASSQDRATYEQYFGPGTRLTVT.

V and J are TRBV30 and TRBJ2-5; no clear D gene. This CDR3 has 14 residues. V lost 1 base, J lost 2 bases, and 11 bases lay in between. Germline V gene data show CDR1 as GTSNPN and CDR2 as SVGIG (reference sequence). The CDR3 DNA reads as TGTGCCTGGAGTGCTTCAGTGAATCAAGAGACCCAGTACTTC. As protein: CAWSASVNQETQYF.

The chain recombines TRBV6-1 with TRBJ1-2; D might be TRBD1 (5 bases). The CDR3 contains 15 residues. The germline gives CDR1 MNHNS, CDR2 SASEGT. V gave up 2 bases and J gave up 5 bases, with 15 bases separating them. As DNA, the CDR3 is TGTGCCAGCAGTGAATCTTCCGGGGCCCGATATGGCTACACCTTC. Translation gives CASSESSGARYGYTF.